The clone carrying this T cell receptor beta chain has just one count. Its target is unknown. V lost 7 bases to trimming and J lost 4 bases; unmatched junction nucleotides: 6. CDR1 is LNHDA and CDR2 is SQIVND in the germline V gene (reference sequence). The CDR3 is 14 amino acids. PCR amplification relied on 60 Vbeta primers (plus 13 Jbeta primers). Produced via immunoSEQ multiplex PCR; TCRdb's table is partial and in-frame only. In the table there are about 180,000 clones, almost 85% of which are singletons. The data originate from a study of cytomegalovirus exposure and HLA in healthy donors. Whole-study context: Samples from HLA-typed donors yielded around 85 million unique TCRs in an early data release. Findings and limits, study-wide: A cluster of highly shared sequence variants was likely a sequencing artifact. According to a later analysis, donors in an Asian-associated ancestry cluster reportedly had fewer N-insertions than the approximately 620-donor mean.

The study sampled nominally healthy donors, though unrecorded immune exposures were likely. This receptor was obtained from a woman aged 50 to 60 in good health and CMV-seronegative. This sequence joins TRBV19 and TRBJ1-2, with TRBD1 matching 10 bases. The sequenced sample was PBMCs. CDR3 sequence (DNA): TGTGCCAGTACTGAATGGGACAGGGGCTATGGCTACACCTTC. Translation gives CASTEWDRGYGYTF.